This record looks at one T cell receptor beta chain sequence and its context. Its antigen specificity is not known. The sample holds no much larger clone one base away, and base qualities are not on file. The data originate from a study of blood T cell repertoires in COVID-19 (dated by TCRdb to between 2020 and 2021). Regarding the research as a whole: Samples from collaborators originated in the United States, Italy and Spain and spanned both the acute and convalescent phases of COVID-19. The repertoires were released in a freely available public database meant as a resource for research on the immune response to SARS-CoV-2. Subjects who had been exposed to COVID-19, were actively infected with it, or had recovered from it provided the deeply sampled blood TCRbeta repertoires that made up the dataset. The material from the prospective study consisted of cDNA or gDNA derived from T cells, B-cell-depleted T cells, or PBMCs. Samples were obtained from the ongoing ImmuneRACE study (first 160 participants) and from approximately 1,200 subjects provided by 6 global collaborators. The sample metadata nearly always contained a de-identified subject ID, COVID-19 status, age in years and sex. Where available, HLA class I and class II types were taken from metadata supplied by the sample provider and were not determined by assay-based typing.

V loses 7 bases, J loses 5 bases, and the germline ends lie 8 bases apart. CDR1 and CDR2 are drawn from the germline V gene: SQVTM, ANQGSEA. The CDR3 contains 11 residues, cysteine and phenylalanine counted. Just the 33-base CDR3 DNA is kept, in frame starting at base 1. Each collaborating institution followed its own protocols to collect whole blood in K2EDTA tubes. For TCRbeta analysis, collaborator samples were shipped as frozen whole blood, as isolated PBMCs, or as DNA extracted from either sample type. Summary of the overall study and its limitations: How much clinical and demographic metadata was included differed by source and by participant, and the metadata was provided uncurated.

The immunoSEQ Assay, a bias-controlled multiplex PCR, was used to amplify TCRbeta CDR3 regions from genomic DNA. Processing in the source paper ran as follows. Within the assay, amplification of reference gene primers was used to estimate how many nucleated cells each sample contained. To quantify the absolute abundance of each unique TCRbeta CDR3 rearrangement, sequence reads were collapsed and filtered. For each sample, productive Simpson clonality was calculated as the square root of Simpson's diversity index across productive rearrangements. Imported from immuneACCESS, the table was reduced by TCRdb to in-frame sequences with V and J called. These copies leave out some clones; in studies compared against another copy, an unresolved V gene accounts for under half, and the cause of the remainder is not known. From that table come the V and J calls and clone size; the DNA was used to work out D and trimming. Present in this sample are about 170,000 clones, 87% of which were seen just once. 3.7% of the sample is taken by the ten largest.

The rearranged segments are TRBV29-1 and TRBJ1-4, with a tentative D gene TRBD1 over 6 matching bases. Sequenced: peripheral blood. The receptor's source is a man aged 18 to 29 with active or convalescent COVID-19. The DNA sequence is TGCAGCGGGACAGCAAATGAAAAACTGTTTTTT. The encoded protein is CSGTANEKLFF.